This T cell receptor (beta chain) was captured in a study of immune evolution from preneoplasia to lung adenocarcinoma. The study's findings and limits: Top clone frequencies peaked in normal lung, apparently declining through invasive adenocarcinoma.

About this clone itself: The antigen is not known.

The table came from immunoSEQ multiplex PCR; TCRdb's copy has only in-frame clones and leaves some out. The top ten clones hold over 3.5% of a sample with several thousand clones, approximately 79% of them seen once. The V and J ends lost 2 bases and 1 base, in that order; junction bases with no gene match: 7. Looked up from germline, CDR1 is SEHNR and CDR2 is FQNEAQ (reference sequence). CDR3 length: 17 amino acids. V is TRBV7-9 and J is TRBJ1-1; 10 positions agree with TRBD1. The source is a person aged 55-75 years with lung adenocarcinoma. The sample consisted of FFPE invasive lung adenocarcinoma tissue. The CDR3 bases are TGTGCCAGCAGCTTACTCTGGGGGACAGGGGCGAACACTGAAGCTTTCTTT. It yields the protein CASSLLWGTGANTEAFF.